This record covers a single T cell receptor (beta chain). Its target is not known. This entry is derived from a study of persistence of HIV-infected CD4 T cells. Study results and caveats: TCRbeta richness was lower in CMV- and Gag-responding cells than in anti-CD3/anti-CD28-responding cells. Antigen-responding cells were enriched for degenerate expanded CDR3beta sequences.

This was the immunoSEQ version 4 assay in survey mode. Only in-frame clones appear in the TCRdb table, and some are missing; sequencing was by immunoSEQ multiplex PCR. The table records about 40,000 clones, 78% of them present only once. There are 13 residues in the CDR3. Germline V gene sequence: CDR1 SGHNT, CDR2 YYREEE (reference sequence). V trimming: 2 bases; J trimming: 13 bases; junction bases outside the gene matches: 5. Cells were stimulated with overlapping HIV-1 Gag 15-mer peptides. Sorted nonresponding memory CD4+ T cells were CD40L-negative, CD69-negative, CD45RO-high. The TCR comes from an adult man with HIV who was CMV-seropositive. The sample here was CD4+ T cells sorted from PBMCs after roughly 18-hour stimulation, taken from a patient who received antiretroviral therapy. The rearrangement joins TRBV5-4 to TRBJ2-2; TRBD1 agrees at 10 bases. The CDR3 protein is CASSFGQGGRLFF. Here the CDR3 DNA reads TGTGCCAGCAGCTTTGGACAGGGGGGTAGGCTGTTTTTT.